What follows are 32 T cell receptor beta chains derived from one specimen sequenced in a study of T cell clones after liver transplantation. The repertoire was sequenced with immunoSEQ multiplex PCR; TCRdb's copy has only in-frame clones and lacks some. The sample lists around 110,000 clones, 75% to 95% occurring once. The sequencing here drew on CD4+ T cells from blood, taken 12 months after liver transplant. Receptors originate from a human patient who received a liver transplant. Some T cells may trace back to the graft donor.

The sample holds a few counts of this clone. V usage is TRBV23-1 and J usage is TRBJ2-7; 11 positions agree with TRBD2. TRBV23-1 is noted as an ORF with a role that remains uncertain. The J segment lost 7 bases and the V segment lost 0 bases, leaving 8 bases of the junction unmatched. This CDR3 has 16 residues. The CDR3 DNA reads TGCGCCAGCAGTCAATCCCGACTAGCGGGATCAAAGGAGCAGTACTTC. Translating gives CASSQSRLAGSKEQYF.

The gene calls are TRBV6-5 and TRBJ2-7, with 7 nucleotides matching TRBD2. This CDR3 has 15 residues. Looked up from germline, CDR1 is MNHEY and CDR2 is SVGAGI. J was trimmed by 2 bases and V by 2 bases; bases with no gene match: 6. CDR3 sequence reads: CASSYGGVVPYEQYF. The CDR3 DNA reads as TGTGCCAGCAGTTACGGGGGGGTGGTCCCCTACGAGCAGTACTTC.

The chain combines TRBV28 with TRBJ2-2, with a possible D match to TRBD1 (5 bases). Germline V CDR1 and CDR2: MDHEN, SYDVKM. CDR3 length: 13 residues. Trimming shortened V by 7 bases and J by 2 bases, and 8 bases separated the two germline ends. The CDR3 DNA reads TGTGCCAGCAATCAGGGAAACACCGGGGAGCTGTTTTTT. As protein: CASNQGNTGELFF.

The chain couples TRBV30 to TRBJ2-1, with D perhaps TRBD2 (6 bases). This CDR3 is built from 15 residues. Trimming pared 1 base from V and 2 bases from J, leaving 12 bases between. Per germline, CDR1 GTSNPN and CDR2 SVGIG (reference sequence). CDR3 protein: CAWSATSPAYNEQFF. The CDR3 DNA sequence: TGTGCCTGGAGTGCGACTAGTCCGGCCTACAATGAGCAGTTCTTC.

This clone was recorded once. The rearrangement links TRBV6-1 to TRBJ2-1; TRBD1 aligns across 7 bases. In germline, CDR1 is MNHNS, CDR2 SASEGT. CDR3 length: 14 residues. With 3 bases clipped from V and 7 bases from J, the junction kept 6 bases outside the gene matches. CDR3 bases: TGTGCCAGCAGTGATTGGGGACAGAATAATGAGCAGTTCTTC. It encodes CASSDWGQNNEQFF.

Regarding this clone: One end of the junction does not line up with germline, which may come from a read error. The chain is built from TRBV30 and TRBJ2-1; 8 nucleotides agree with TRBD1. CDR1 GTSNPN and CDR2 SVGIG come from the germline V gene (reference sequence). CDR3 length: 14 amino acids. The CDR3 sequence is CAWTQGAQYTEQFF. CDR3 DNA: TGTGCCTGGACCCAGGGGGCGCAGTACACTGAGCAGTTCTTC.

The chain has TRBV18 and TRBJ1-1; perhaps TRBD1 as D (6 bases). Looked up from germline, CDR1 is KGHSH and CDR2 is LQKENI. Trimming removed 3 bases from V and 5 bases from J, with 13 bases in between. This CDR3 region has 14 residues. CDR3 loop: CASSPWQGQTEAFF. The DNA for the CDR3 is TGTGCCAGCTCACCGTGGCAGGGGCAAACTGAAGCTTTCTTT.

The table lists this clone with a count of one. V and J are TRBV6-6 and TRBJ1-4; 8 bases are a match to TRBD1. With V trimmed by 6 bases and J by 9 bases, 9 bases remained unmatched. Germline lookup yields CDR1 MNHNY and CDR2 SVGAGI (reference sequence). The CDR3 has 14 residues. CDR3: CASREDRGVKKLFF. CDR3 in DNA: TGTGCCAGCAGAGAAGACAGGGGAGTTAAAAAACTGTTTTTT.

This chain joins TRBV11-3 and TRBJ2-2, with D uncertain. Germline V CDR1 and CDR2: SGHNT, YENEEA. Trimming removed 5 bases at V and 3 bases at J, with 4 bases between. The CDR3 extends over 12 amino acids. CDR3 loop: CASSPHTGELFF. For the CDR3, the DNA is TGTGCCAGCAGCCCCCACACCGGGGAGCTGTTTTTT.

The V gene is TRBV5-4, the J gene TRBJ2-3; tentative D call: TRBD2 (6 bases). Germline V CDR1 and CDR2: SGHNT, YYREEE (reference sequence). V dropped 5 bases and J dropped 3 bases, with 13 bases sitting between them. The CDR3 contains 14 residues. As DNA, the CDR3 is TGTGCCAGCAGTTGGAGGGAGCCAACAGATACGCAGTATTTT. Protein product: CASSWREPTDTQYF.

V usage is TRBV5-8 and J usage is TRBJ2-7; D unresolved. The V end was cut by 1 base, the J end by 5 bases, with 13 bases between. Germline loops: CDR1 SGHTS, CDR2 YDEGEE. The CDR3 runs 14 residues. Written as DNA, the CDR3 is TGTGCCAGCAGCTTGTTCTACCCAGATGACGAGCAGTACTTC. Amino acid sequence: CASSLFYPDDEQYF.

This clone was observed a few times. The chain recombines TRBV11-2 with TRBJ1-1, with a tentative D call TRBD1 (5 bases). The CDR3 totals 15 residues. CDR1 and CDR2 from the germline V gene are SGHAT and FQNNGV. Trimming shortened V by 5 bases and J by 1 base, and 14 bases separated the two germline ends. CDR3 residues: CASSRTSGANTEAFF. Here the CDR3 DNA reads TGTGCCAGCAGCAGGACTTCCGGGGCGAACACTGAAGCTTTCTTT. The whole variable domain, filled in from reference TRBV11-2 and TRBJ1-1, reads EAGVAQSPRYKIIEKRQSVAFWCNPISGHATLYWYQQILGQGPKLLIQFQNNGVVDDSQLPKDRFSAERLKGVDSTLKIQPAKLEDSAVYLCASSRTSGANTEAFFGQGTRLTVV.

The chain couples TRBV5-1 to TRBJ2-3; perhaps TRBD2 as D (6 bases). Germline V CDR1 and CDR2: SGHRS, YFSETQ. CDR3 length equals 17 residues. The V end was cut by 4 bases, the J end by 4 bases, with 22 bases between. The CDR3 reads CASSPSLTGEFPDTQYF. The CDR3 DNA sequence: TGCGCCAGCAGCCCGAGTTTGACGGGAGAGTTTCCAGATACGCAGTATTTT.

The CDR3 DNA reads as TGTGCCAGCAGCCCCCCCAACACCGGGGAGCTGTTTTTT. This translates into CASSPPNTGELFF. The chain links TRBV2 to TRBJ2-2, with D uncertain. CDR3 length: 13 residues. Germline CDR1 is SNHLY and CDR2 is FYNNEI. V lost 6 bases and J 2 bases, leaving 7 bases between the germline ends.

This rearrangement joins TRBV30 to TRBJ1-3; TRBD1 is a possible D gene (5 bases). The CDR3 loop spans 13 amino acids. In germline, CDR1 is GTSNPN, CDR2 SVGIG (reference sequence). Trimming shortened V by 4 bases and J by 2 bases, and 9 bases separated the two germline ends. The chain's CDR3 is CAWMWGTGNTIYF. In DNA, the CDR3 is TGTGCCTGGATGTGGGGGACTGGAAACACCATATATTTT.

CDR3 DNA: TGTGCCACGGGCGCAAAAGGGCTACCCTACGAGCAGTACTTC. Protein product: CATGAKGLPYEQYF. V and J are TRBV30 and TRBJ2-7; D unresolved. V was cut by 8 bases and J by 2 bases, with 19 bases left in between. This CDR3 spans 14 amino acids. Germline CDR1 is GTSNPN and CDR2 is SVGIG (reference sequence). The full variable domain, with the rest looked up from reference TRBV30 and TRBJ2-7, is SQTIHQWPATLVQPVGSPLSLECTVEGTSNPNLYWYRQAAGRGLQLLFYSVGIGQISSEVPQNLSASRPQDRQFILSSKKLLLSDSGFYLCATGAKGLPYEQYFGPGTRLTVT.

The CDR3 nucleotides read TGTGCCAGCAGCGGGAGAGGGAATGAGCAGTTCTTC. This codes for CASSGRGNEQFF. V gene TRBV6-5 combines with J gene TRBJ2-1, with D possibly matching TRBD2 (6 bases). The V end lost 6 bases, the J end lost 7 bases, and 10 bases lay between the germline ends. The CDR3 contains 12 residues. Per the germline V gene, CDR1 is MNHEY and CDR2 is SVGAGI.

The rearrangement links TRBV9 to TRBJ2-6; D call uncertain. Trimming shortened V by 0 bases and J by 2 bases, and 9 bases separated the two germline ends. This CDR3 is built from 16 residues. From germline, CDR1 is SGDLS and CDR2 YYNGEE. The CDR3 DNA sequence: TGTGCCAGCAGCGTAGAAGGGCGCGCTGGGGCCAACGTCCTGACTTTC. This sequence encodes CASSVEGRAGANVLTF.

The chain carries TRBV5-1 and TRBJ2-7, with 8 bases that match TRBD2. The CDR3 length is 15 residues. V lost 1 base and J lost 2; bases outside the gene matches: 5. The V gene's germline CDR1 is SGHRS and CDR2 YFSETQ. CDR3 region: CASSLQTSGPYEQYF. DNA for the CDR3: TGCGCCAGCAGCTTGCAAACTAGCGGCCCCTACGAGCAGTACTTC.

This clone was seen just once. The gene calls are TRBV11-2 and TRBJ2-3; D may be TRBD1 or TRBD2 (5 bases each). There are 13 residues in the CDR3. The V end lost 4 bases, the J end lost 7 bases, and 12 bases lay between the germline ends. The germline gives CDR1 SGHAT, CDR2 FQNNGV. CDR3 sequence (DNA): TGTGCCAGCAGCTCAGGGACCCGTTATACGCAGTATTTT. As protein: CASSSGTRYTQYF.

V is TRBV9 and J is TRBJ2-1; D remains ambiguous. The CDR3 has 12 residues. Germline-derived CDR1 and CDR2 are SGDLS and YYNGEE. The V end was cut by 4 bases, the J end by 7 bases, with 9 bases between. The CDR3 loop reads CASSSSANEQFF. CDR3 nucleotides: TGTGCCAGCAGCTCCTCCGCTAATGAGCAGTTCTTC.

This chain uses TRBV18 with TRBJ2-5; D gene unclear. The V and J ends lost 1 base and 2 bases respectively, with 5 bases between them. The V gene's germline CDR1 is KGHSH and CDR2 LQKENI. The CDR3 has 13 amino acids. The CDR3 coding sequence is TGTGCCAGCTCACCACGTACTCAAGAGACCCAGTACTTC. Residues: CASSPRTQETQYF.

The rearrangement links TRBV11-2 to TRBJ2-3, with 7 nucleotides matching TRBD2. V was clipped by 2 bases and J by 3 bases; unmatched bases: 5. Germline V gene data show CDR1 as SGHAT and CDR2 as FQNNGV. The CDR3 runs 15 residues. CDR3 sequence (DNA): TGTGCCAGCAGCTTATCGGACGGGAGGACAGATACGCAGTATTTT. This encodes CASSLSDGRTDTQYF.

This chain links TRBV2 with TRBJ2-7; D remains ambiguous. Trimming removed 11 bases at V and 1 base at J, with 12 bases between. Germline-derived CDR1 and CDR2 are SNHLY and FYNNEI. The CDR3 length is 12 residues. The CDR3 reads CAGSRKSYEQYF. The CDR3 region has the DNA TGTGCCGGATCTAGAAAGTCCTACGAGCAGTACTTC.

The V and J genes are TRBV4-3 and TRBJ2-1, with 7 bases that match TRBD2. After removal of 1 base from V and 7 bases from J, the junction contained 7 bases not matched to a gene. Germline V gene lookup returns CDR1 LGHNA and CDR2 YSLEER. This CDR3 region has 15 residues. CDR3 in amino acids: CASSQARLAQNEQFF. In DNA form, the CDR3 reads TGCGCCAGCAGCCAAGCAAGACTAGCCCAAAATGAGCAGTTCTTC.

The chain is built from TRBV30 and TRBJ2-1, with 11 bases that match TRBD2. Germline V gives CDR1 GTSNPN, CDR2 SVGIG (reference sequence). The junction had 8 bases not matched to a gene; V was cut back by 3 bases and J by 1 base. This CDR3 region has 17 residues. CDR3 in amino acids: CAWSRRLAGSSYNEQFF. CDR3 bases: TGTGCCTGGAGCCGAAGACTAGCGGGAAGTTCCTACAATGAGCAGTTCTTC.

The J gene is TRBJ1-4, the V gene TRBV28, with D possibly being TRBD1 (6 bases). V lost 4 bases to trimming and J lost 6 bases, with 12 bases between them. CDR3 length: 14 residues. Germline values: CDR1 MDHEN, CDR2 SYDVKM. CDR3 bases: TGTGCCAGCAGTTCCGGACAGATGGATGAAAAACTGTTTTTT. Residues: CASSSGQMDEKLFF.

V is TRBV9 and J is TRBJ2-5, with 9 bases fitting TRBD2. This CDR3 spans 16 amino acids. Looked up from germline, CDR1 is SGDLS and CDR2 is YYNGEE. J lost 3 bases, V lost 0 bases, and 6 bases had no gene match. CDR3: CASSVAGGRGEETQYF. As DNA, the CDR3 is TGTGCCAGCAGCGTAGCTGGCGGGAGGGGTGAAGAGACCCAGTACTTC.

The chain couples TRBV2 to TRBJ2-5, with D tentatively TRBD1 (6 bases). CDR1 is SNHLY and CDR2 is FYNNEI in the germline V gene. The CDR3 extends over 12 amino acids. V was shortened by 7 bases and J by 3 bases, with 9 bases between the two germline ends. CDR3: CASMRTEETQYF. In nucleotides, the CDR3 is TGTGCCAGCATGAGGACAGAAGAGACCCAGTACTTC.

The rearrangement links TRBV7-9 to TRBJ2-2; D is ambiguous. The CDR3 has 13 residues. CDR1 and CDR2 (germline): SEHNR, FQNEAQ (reference sequence). The V gene lost 4 bases and the J gene lost 6 bases, with 9 bases spanning the gap. The CDR3 nucleotides are TGTGCCAGCAGCTCTATGGGCGCCGGGGAGCTGTTTTTT. Its protein is CASSSMGAGELFF. Drawing the rest from reference TRBV7-9 and TRBJ2-2, the complete variable domain is DTGVSQNPRHKITKRGQNVTFRCDPISEHNRLYWYRQTLGQGPEFLTYFQNEAQLEKSRLLSDRFSAERPKGSFSTLEIQRTEQGDSAMYLCASSSMGAGELFFGEGSRLTVL.

The V call is TRBV9, the J call TRBJ1-2; 8 bases match TRBD1. Losses at the gene ends were 0 bases for V and 8 bases for J; bases not matched to a gene: 9. Germline lookup yields CDR1 SGDLS and CDR2 YYNGEE. The CDR3 loop spans 15 amino acids. CDR3 loop: CASSVAAGGVGGYTF. Written as DNA, the CDR3 is TGTGCCAGCAGCGTAGCTGCAGGGGGCGTTGGAGGCTACACCTTC.

V usage is TRBV11-3 and J usage is TRBJ2-7, with TRBD2 matching over 8 bases. J lost 4 bases, V lost 5 bases, and 4 bases had no gene match. The CDR3 consists of 13 residues. CDR1 SGHNT and CDR2 YENEEA come from the germline V gene. The DNA for the CDR3 is TGTGCCAGCAGCGTACAGCGGGAGTACGAGCAGTACTTC. Its translation: CASSVQREYEQYF.